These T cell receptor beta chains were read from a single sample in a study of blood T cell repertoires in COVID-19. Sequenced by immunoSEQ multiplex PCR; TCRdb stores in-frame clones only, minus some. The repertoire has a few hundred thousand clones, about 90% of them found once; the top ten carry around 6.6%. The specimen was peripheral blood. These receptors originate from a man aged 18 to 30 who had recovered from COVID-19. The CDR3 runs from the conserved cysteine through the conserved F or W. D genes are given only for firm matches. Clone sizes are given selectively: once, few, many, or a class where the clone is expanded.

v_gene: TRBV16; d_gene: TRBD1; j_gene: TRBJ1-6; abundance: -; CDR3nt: TGTGCCAGCAGCCGGACAGGGGATTCACCCCTCCACTTT; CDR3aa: CASSRTGDSPLHF
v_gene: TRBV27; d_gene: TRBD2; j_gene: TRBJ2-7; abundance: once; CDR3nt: TGTGCCAGCAGTTGGGGCGGGAGGGACGAGCAGTACTTC; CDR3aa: CASSWGGRDEQYF
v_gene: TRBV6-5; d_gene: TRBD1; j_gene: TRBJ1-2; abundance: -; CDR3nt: TGTGCCAGCAAACCCACGGCAGGGGGTAACTATGGCTACACCTTC; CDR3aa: CASKPTAGGNYGYTF
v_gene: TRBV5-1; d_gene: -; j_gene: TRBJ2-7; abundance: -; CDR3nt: TGCGCCAGCAGCTTATCCCCGGGAGTGTACGAGCAGTACTTC; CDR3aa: CASSLSPGVYEQYF
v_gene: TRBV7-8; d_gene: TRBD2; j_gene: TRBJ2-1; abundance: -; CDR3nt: TGTGCCAGCACCCTTAGCGGGCCTGGCCTCAATGAGCAGTTCTTC; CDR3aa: CASTLSGPGLNEQFF
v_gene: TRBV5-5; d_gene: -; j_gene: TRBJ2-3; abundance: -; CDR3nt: TGTGCCAGCAGCTTGGGTAGAGATCATGGAGATACGCAGTATTTT; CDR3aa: CASSLGRDHGDTQYF
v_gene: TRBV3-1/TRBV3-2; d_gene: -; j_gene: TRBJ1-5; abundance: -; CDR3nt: TGTGCCAGCAGCATAGACAATCTTAGCAATCAGCCCCAGCATTTT; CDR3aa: CASSIDNLSNQPQHF
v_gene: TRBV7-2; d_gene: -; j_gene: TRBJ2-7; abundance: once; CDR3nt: TGTGCCAGCGGAAGGGGAGGGGGGGCCTACGAGCAGTACTTC; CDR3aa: CASGRGGGAYEQYF
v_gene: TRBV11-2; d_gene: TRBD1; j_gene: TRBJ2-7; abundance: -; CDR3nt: TGTGCCAGCACCCCGGGGACAGTCTACGAGCAGTACTTC; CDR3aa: CASTPGTVYEQYF
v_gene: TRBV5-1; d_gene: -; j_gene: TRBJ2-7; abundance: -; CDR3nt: TGCGCCAGCAAGGGGGACTACTCCTACGAGCAGTACTTC; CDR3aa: CASKGDYSYEQYF
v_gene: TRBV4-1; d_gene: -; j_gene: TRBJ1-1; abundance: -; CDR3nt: TGCGCCAGCAGCGATGGAACAGGGATGAACACTGAAGCTTTCTTT; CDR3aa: CASSDGTGMNTEAFF
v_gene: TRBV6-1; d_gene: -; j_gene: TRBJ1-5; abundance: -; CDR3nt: TGTGCCAGCAGTGACACTCGAATTAGCAATCAGCCCCAGCATTTT; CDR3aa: CASSDTRISNQPQHF
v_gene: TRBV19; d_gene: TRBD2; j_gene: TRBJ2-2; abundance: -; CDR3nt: TGTGCCAGTAGTATAAGCGGGACGATGACCGGGGAGCTGTTTTTT; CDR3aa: CASSISGTMTGELFF
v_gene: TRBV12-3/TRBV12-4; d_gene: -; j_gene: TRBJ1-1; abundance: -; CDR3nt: TGTGCCAGCAGATTTAGACGGCCCGGGGATGCTTTCTTT; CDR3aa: CASRFRRPGDAFF
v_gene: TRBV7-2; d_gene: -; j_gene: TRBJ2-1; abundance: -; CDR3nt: TGTGCCAGCAGCCAAGTCCCGAGGAATGAGCAGTTCTTC; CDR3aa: CASSQVPRNEQFF
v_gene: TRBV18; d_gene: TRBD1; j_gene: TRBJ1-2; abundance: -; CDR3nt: TGTGCCAGCTCTCAACCCGGGACAGGGGGACCCAAAAGATATGGCTACACCTTC; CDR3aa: CASSQPGTGGPKRYGYTF
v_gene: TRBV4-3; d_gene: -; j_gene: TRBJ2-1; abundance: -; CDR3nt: TGCGCCAGCAGCCAAGATTGGTGGGCGGGGGAGCAGTTCTTC; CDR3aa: CASSQDWWAGEQFF
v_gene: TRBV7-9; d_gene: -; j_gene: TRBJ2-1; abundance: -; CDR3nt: TGTGCCAGCGAGACTAGCTCCTACAATGAGCAGTTCTTC; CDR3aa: CASETSSYNEQFF
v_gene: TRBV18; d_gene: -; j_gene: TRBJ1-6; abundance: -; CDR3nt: TGTGCCAGCTCATCCGGTAATTCACCCCTCCACTTT; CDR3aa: CASSSGNSPLHF
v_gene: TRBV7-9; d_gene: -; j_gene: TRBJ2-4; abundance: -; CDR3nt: TGTGCCAGCAGCTTAGGGCAGGGGATCCTAGCCAAAAACATTCAGTACTTC; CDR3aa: CASSLGQGILAKNIQYF
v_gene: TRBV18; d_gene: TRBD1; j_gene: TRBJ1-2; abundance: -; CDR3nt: TGTGCCAGCTCACCGGACAGGGGCGCTCCGAGCTACACCTTC; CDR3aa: CASSPDRGAPSYTF
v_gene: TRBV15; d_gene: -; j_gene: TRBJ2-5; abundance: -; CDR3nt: TGTGCCACCACCCCCACAAGGCGGCAGGGAGAGACCCAGTACTTC; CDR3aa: CATTPTRRQGETQYF
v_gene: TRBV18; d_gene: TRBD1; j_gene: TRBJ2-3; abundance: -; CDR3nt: TGTGCCAGCTCGCGAGGGACAGGGAAGGATACGCAGTATTTT; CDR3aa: CASSRGTGKDTQYF
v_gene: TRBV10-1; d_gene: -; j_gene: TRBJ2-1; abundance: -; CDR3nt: TGCGCCAGCAGTCGTTTGGGGAGACTCTACAATGAGCAGTTCTTC; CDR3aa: CASSRLGRLYNEQFF
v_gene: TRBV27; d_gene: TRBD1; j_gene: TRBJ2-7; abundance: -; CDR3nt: TGTGCCAGCAGTCCGGGACAGGGGGCTTACGAGCAGTACTTC; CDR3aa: CASSPGQGAYEQYF
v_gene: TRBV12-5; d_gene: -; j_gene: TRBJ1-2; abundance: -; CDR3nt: TGTGCTAGTGGTTTGGAAGGGGGAGCTAACTATGGCTACACCTTC; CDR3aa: CASGLEGGANYGYTF